This T cell receptor (beta chain) was recovered during a study of T cell changes during pregnancy in multiple sclerosis. This clone was found a few times. Measured with immunoSEQ multiplex PCR; TCRdb has only the in-frame clones, and not every one. This table has around 40,000 clones, approximately 89% appearing once. The germline V gene has CDR1 MDHEN and CDR2 SYDVKM. With 4 bases removed from V and 4 bases from J, the gap between germline ends came to 13 bases. This CDR3 is 14 amino acids long. This clonotype originated in a female donor in good health, enrolled as a control in a pregnancy study. Specimen: CD4+ T cells from peripheral blood mononuclear cells, collected after pregnancy. The chain uses TRBV28 and TRBJ2-5; perhaps TRBD2 as D (6 bases). The CDR3 loop reads CASSSWEVGETQYF. The CDR3 region has the DNA TGTGCCAGCAGTTCCTGGGAGGTGGGAGAGACCCAGTACTTC.